The 26 T cell receptor beta chains below were found in one sample sequenced in a study of blood T cell repertoires in COVID-19. Measured with immunoSEQ multiplex PCR; TCRdb has only the in-frame clones, and not every one. The sample contains approximately 220,000 clones, around 84% of which appear only once. Sequences were obtained from peripheral blood. Receptors were obtained from a man aged 45 to 65 with acute or convalescent COVID-19.

The rearrangement uses TRBV5-6 and TRBJ1-5; TRBD1 matches at 8 bases. J was trimmed by 1 base and V by 4 bases; bases with no gene match: 4. The CDR3 is made up of 15 amino acids. In germline, CDR1 is SGHDT, CDR2 YYEEEE. CDR3 in amino acids: CASSPGGGSNQPQHF. The CDR3 nucleotides read TGTGCCAGCAGCCCAGGGGGCGGGAGCAATCAGCCCCAGCATTTT.

This clone was found once. The rearrangement uses TRBV6-5 and TRBJ1-2, with 7 bases that match TRBD1. Germline CDR1 MNHEY, CDR2 SVGAGI. The CDR3 has 15 amino acids. V dropped 7 bases and J dropped 2; count of bases not matched to a gene: 10. The DNA for the CDR3 is TGTGCCAGCACCCTAGGATCGGGACAGAACTATGGCTACACCTTC. Its translation: CASTLGSGQNYGYTF.

This chain uses TRBV7-9 with TRBJ1-5; unclear D gene. V shed 5 bases and J shed 6 bases, with 20 bases lying between them. The CDR3 loop spans 16 amino acids. Germline loops: CDR1 SEHNR, CDR2 FQNEAQ (reference sequence). CDR3 nucleotide sequence: TGTGCCAGCAGCCTCTATGGCGGGAGCGAGGGTCAGCCCCAGCATTTT. Translation gives CASSLYGGSEGQPQHF.

This sequence joins TRBV6-1 and TRBJ2-2; D unclear. The germline CDR1 and CDR2 sequences are MNHNS and SASEGT. This CDR3 has 19 amino acids. V shed 0 bases and J shed 0 bases, with 17 bases lying between them. The CDR3 sequence: CASSEARFTTRANTGELFF. CDR3 sequence (DNA): TGTGCCAGCAGTGAAGCAAGATTCACCACCCGCGCGAACACCGGGGAGCTGTTTTTT.

V usage is TRBV5-1 and J usage is TRBJ2-1; TRBD2 agrees at 8 bases. Germline trimming cut 5 bases from V and 0 bases from J; bases unmatched to any gene: 1. The CDR3 length is 14 residues. From germline, CDR1 is SGHRS and CDR2 YFSETQ. In DNA, the CDR3 is TGCGCCAGCAGGCGGGGGGACTCCTACAATGAGCAGTTCTTC. Its protein is CASRRGDSYNEQFF.

The rearrangement links TRBV18 to TRBJ1-3, with D uncertain. The CDR3 has 13 amino acids. Trimming took off 3 bases at V and 7 bases at J, with 10 bases between the two ends. The germline gives CDR1 KGHSH, CDR2 LQKENI. This CDR3 reads CASSPGEGNTIYF. The CDR3 DNA is TGTGCCAGCTCACCGGGAGAAGGGAACACCATATATTTT.

This chain uses TRBV23-1 with TRBJ2-7; 12 nucleotides agree with TRBD2. TRBV23-1 is an open reading frame whose function is uncertain. The CDR3 sequence is 17 residues long. V shed 3 bases, J shed 5 bases, and the junction held 11 bases outside the gene matches. The CDR3 DNA sequence: TGCGCCAGCAGTCAGGACAGGGCTAGCGGGGGGGAAGACGAGCAGTACTTC. Residues: CASSQDRASGGEDEQYF.

The V gene is TRBV19, the J gene TRBJ1-2; TRBD1 agrees at 9 bases. The V gene's germline CDR1 is LNHDA and CDR2 SQIVND (reference sequence). After removal of 6 bases from V and 6 bases from J, the junction contained 5 bases not matched to a gene. This CDR3 comprises 13 residues. The CDR3 bases are TGTGCCAGTAGGAATACAGGGGGCCATGGCTACACCTTC. Protein: CASRNTGGHGYTF.

This chain joins TRBV19 and TRBJ2-5; a weak D match, TRBD1 (6 bases). CDR1 is LNHDA and CDR2 is SQIVND in the germline V gene (reference sequence). The CDR3 spans 12 residues. Trimming stripped 5 bases from V and 14 bases from J, with 18 bases between. The CDR3 sequence is CASSPLQGLTYF. The CDR3 DNA reads as TGTGCCAGTAGTCCGTTACAGGGCCTAACCTACTTC.

The chain links TRBV6-5 to TRBJ1-2, with 7 bases fitting TRBD1. Germline loops: CDR1 MNHEY, CDR2 SVGAGI. V lost 6 bases, J lost 4 bases, and 8 bases stayed unmatched. The CDR3 loop spans 14 amino acids. The CDR3 DNA reads as TGTGCCAGCAGGGCCCAGGGGGGTCCCTATGGCTACACCTTC. It is translated as CASRAQGGPYGYTF.

The table lists this clone with many counts. One end of the junction is discordant with germline, which a read error may explain. The rearrangement uses TRBV19 and TRBJ2-5; D call uncertain. Germline V CDR1 and CDR2: LNHDA, SQIVND (reference sequence). The CDR3 consists of 13 residues. The CDR3 coding sequence is TGTGCCAGCAGTACAAGATCCGCGGAGACCCAGTACTTC. This gives the protein CASSTRSAETQYF. The full variable domain, completed using reference TRBV19 and TRBJ2-5, is DGGITQSPKYLFRKEGQNVTLSCEQNLNHDAMYWYRQDPGQGLRLIYYSQIVNDFQKGDIAEGYSVSREKKESFPLTVTSAQKNPTAFYLCASSTRSAETQYFGPGTRLLVL.

V gene TRBV7-9 combines with J gene TRBJ2-1, with 9 bases lining up with TRBD2. The CDR3 consists of 14 residues. Trimming removed 3 bases from V and 4 bases from J; junction bases left unmatched: 1. Germline values: CDR1 SEHNR, CDR2 FQNEAQ (reference sequence). Written as DNA, the CDR3 is TGTGCCAGCAGCTTGGCGGGGGGGTACAATGAGCAGTTCTTC. Its translation: CASSLAGGYNEQFF. Looking up the rest from reference TRBV7-9 and TRBJ2-1 gives the full variable domain: DTGVSQNPRHKITKRGQNVTFRCDPISEHNRLYWYRQTLGQGPEFLTYFQNEAQLEKSRLLSDRFSAERPKGSFSTLEIQRTEQGDSAMYLCASSLAGGYNEQFFGPGTRLTVL.

The rearrangement links TRBV27 to TRBJ1-6; D might be TRBD1 (5 bases). Deletions cut 1 base from V and 10 bases from J, with 11 bases between. The CDR3 consists of 14 residues. CDR1 and CDR2 (germline): MNHEY, SMNVEV (reference sequence). The CDR3 coding sequence is TGTGCCAGCAGTTTATTGGCAGGGCGGTCACCCCTCCACTTT. As protein: CASSLLAGRSPLHF.

This rearrangement joins TRBV11-3 to TRBJ2-2; TRBD1 matches 7 bases. Germline V gives CDR1 SGHNT, CDR2 YENEEA. Unmatched junction bases numbered 2, after V lost 6 bases and J lost 1 base. The CDR3 is 14 amino acids. CDR3: CASRSGGNTGELFF. In nucleotides, the CDR3 is TGTGCCAGCAGATCAGGGGGGAACACCGGGGAGCTGTTTTTT.

V usage is TRBV29-1 and J usage is TRBJ1-3; no clear D. The CDR3 is made up of 11 amino acids. Trimming shortened V by 6 bases and J by 0 bases, and 3 bases separated the two germline ends. Germline CDR1 is SQVTM and CDR2 is ANQGSEA. For the CDR3, the DNA is TGCAGCGTCCTCTCTGGAAACACCATATATTTT. Translating it yields CSVLSGNTIYF.

This chain joins TRBV14 and TRBJ1-1; D remains ambiguous. Looked up from germline, CDR1 is SGHDN and CDR2 is FVKESK. The germline V and J ends were trimmed by 1 base and 6 bases, with 9 bases remaining between them. The CDR3 is 13 residues long. The CDR3 sequence is CASSQVGGAEAFF. The CDR3 DNA is TGTGCCAGCAGCCAAGTAGGAGGTGCTGAAGCTTTCTTT.

In this sample, this clone turned up a few times. The V gene is TRBV9, the J gene TRBJ1-6; 8 bases agree with TRBD1. CDR1 SGDLS and CDR2 YYNGEE come from the germline V gene. The CDR3 is 15 residues long. Trimming at V came to 6 bases and at J to 9 bases, leaving 11 bases not matched to a gene. DNA for the CDR3: TGTGCCAGCACCCGGACAGGGTACAAGAGTTCACCCCTCCACTTT. Translation gives CASTRTGYKSSPLHF.

This sequence joins TRBV5-1 and TRBJ1-1; 8 bases fit TRBD1. The CDR3 loop spans 15 amino acids. The germline V gene encodes CDR1 SGHRS and CDR2 YFSETQ. Unmatched junction bases numbered 5, after V lost 0 bases and J lost 4 bases. The CDR3 coding sequence is TGCGCCAGCAGCTTGGTCAGGCAGGGGGCCACTGAAGCTTTCTTT. Translation: CASSLVRQGATEAFF.

This rearrangement joins TRBV15 to TRBJ1-3; D perhaps matches TRBD1 (5 bases). Germline V gene sequence: CDR1 LNHNV, CDR2 YYDKDF (reference sequence). CDR3 size: 12 residues. CDR3 residues: CATGVSGNTIYF. In nucleotides, the CDR3 is TGTGCGACGGGGGTCTCTGGAAACACCATATATTTT.

This chain joins TRBV6-1 and TRBJ2-1; D is uncertain. Germline V gene sequence: CDR1 MNHNS, CDR2 SASEGT. Trimming pared 0 bases from V and 3 bases from J, leaving 12 bases between. The CDR3 length is 16 residues. The CDR3 reads CASSEARPPLYNEQFF. CDR3 coding DNA: TGTGCCAGCAGTGAAGCCAGGCCACCACTCTACAATGAGCAGTTCTTC.

The J gene is TRBJ2-3, the V gene TRBV25-1; 7 bases agree with TRBD1. With V trimmed by 6 bases and J by 0 bases, 3 bases remained unmatched. This CDR3 has 14 amino acids. The germline gives CDR1 MGHDK, CDR2 SYGVNS. The DNA for the CDR3 is TGTGCCAGCAGGAGGGGACAGAGCACAGATACGCAGTATTTT. This gives the protein CASRRGQSTDTQYF.

This chain links TRBV9 with TRBJ1-2; D gene unclear. Germline CDR1 SGDLS, CDR2 YYNGEE. The germline V and J ends were trimmed by 0 bases and 8 bases, with 14 bases remaining between them. The CDR3 loop spans 14 amino acids. The chain's CDR3 is CASSVEGQAGGYTF. The CDR3, as DNA: TGTGCCAGCAGCGTAGAAGGCCAGGCAGGAGGCTACACCTTC.

The J gene is TRBJ1-5, the V gene TRBV6-5; D perhaps matches TRBD1 (5 bases). Germline V gene data show CDR1 as MNHEY and CDR2 as SVGAGI. Between the trimmed V and J ends, which lost 8 bases and 3 bases, there was a span of 11 bases. The CDR3 sequence is 13 residues long. CDR3 DNA: TGTGCCAGCGTAGGGGTAATCAATCAGCCCCAGCATTTT. It is translated as CASVGVINQPQHF.

The V gene is TRBV5-1, the J gene TRBJ1-2; the D is unclear. The CDR3 contains 16 residues. Per germline, CDR1 SGHRS and CDR2 YFSETQ. V gave up 0 bases and J gave up 5 bases, with 17 bases separating them. The chain's CDR3 is CASSLAGADSGYGYTF. Written as DNA, the CDR3 is TGCGCCAGCAGCTTGGCCGGAGCAGACTCTGGTTATGGCTACACCTTC.

The chain carries TRBV2 and TRBJ1-5, with D possibly TRBD1 on 5 matching bases. The CDR3 consists of 15 residues. V lost 3 bases and J 0 bases, leaving 9 bases between the germline ends. CDR1 is SNHLY and CDR2 is FYNNEI in the germline V gene. As DNA, the CDR3 is TGTGCCAGCAGTGACGCGGGACTTAGCAATCAGCCCCAGCATTTT. This sequence encodes CASSDAGLSNQPQHF.

The gene calls are TRBV5-1 and TRBJ2-3, with 9 nucleotides matching TRBD2. CDR3 length: 15 amino acids. CDR1 and CDR2 (germline): SGHRS, YFSETQ. J gave up 4 bases and V 2 bases, and 5 bases lay outside the gene matches. CDR3 coding DNA: TGCGCCAGCAGCTTCTCGCGGGGGGGCGCAGATACGCAGTATTTT. Translation gives CASSFSRGGADTQYF.